This TCR beta chain was identified during a study of T cells in localized non-small cell lung cancer. Broader study findings: Of the tissues analyzed, uninvolved adjacent lung showed maximal T cell clonality, greater than tumor. Adjacent lung exhibited a median of approximately 59 among the 100 most abundant tumor clones. Among blood samples, higher T cell density accompanied longer overall survival. The study sequenced only one region of the tumor. As a result, intratumor heterogeneity could not be excluded and remains possible.

With 8 bases removed from V and 2 bases from J, the gap between germline ends came to 12 bases. CDR1 and CDR2 (germline): SEHNR, FQNEAQ (reference sequence). The CDR3 runs to 13 residues. Assay used: immunoSEQ multiplex PCR; TCRdb lists only in-frame clones, some missing. The sample carries about 39,000 clones, 79% recorded once. This clone was seen just once. The antigen is unknown. The chain links TRBV7-9 to TRBJ1-2; the D gene is possibly TRBD1 (6 bases). This material consisted of PBMCs, taken before any cancer treatment. This clonotype was obtained from a woman aged 40-70 years with stage II squamous cell lung carcinoma. CDR3 in DNA: TGTGCCAGCTCGAGGGACAAAAACTATGGCTACACCTTC. Translated: CASSRDKNYGYTF.